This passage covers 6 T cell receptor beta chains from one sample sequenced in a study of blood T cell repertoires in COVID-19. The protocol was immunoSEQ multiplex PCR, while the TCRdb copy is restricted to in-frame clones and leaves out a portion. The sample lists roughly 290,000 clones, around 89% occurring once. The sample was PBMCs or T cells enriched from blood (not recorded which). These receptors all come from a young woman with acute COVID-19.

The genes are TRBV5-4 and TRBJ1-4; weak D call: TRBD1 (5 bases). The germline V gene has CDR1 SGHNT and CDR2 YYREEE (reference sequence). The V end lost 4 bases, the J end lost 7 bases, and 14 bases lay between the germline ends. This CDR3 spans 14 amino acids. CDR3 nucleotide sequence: TGTGCCAGCAGCCAGGACACCGTCAGTGAAAAACTGTTTTTT. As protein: CASSQDTVSEKLFF.

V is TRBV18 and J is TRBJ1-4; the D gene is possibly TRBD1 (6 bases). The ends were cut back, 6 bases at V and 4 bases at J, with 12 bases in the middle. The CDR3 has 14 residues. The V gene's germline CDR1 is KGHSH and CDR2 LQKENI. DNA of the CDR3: TGTGCCAGCTCGCGGTACAGGGATAATGAAAAACTGTTTTTT. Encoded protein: CASSRYRDNEKLFF.

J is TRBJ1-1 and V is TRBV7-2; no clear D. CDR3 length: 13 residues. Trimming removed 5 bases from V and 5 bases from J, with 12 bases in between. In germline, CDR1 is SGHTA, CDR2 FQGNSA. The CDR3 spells CASSNTRGTEAFF. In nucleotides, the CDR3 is TGTGCCAGCAGCAATACGAGAGGGACTGAAGCTTTCTTT.

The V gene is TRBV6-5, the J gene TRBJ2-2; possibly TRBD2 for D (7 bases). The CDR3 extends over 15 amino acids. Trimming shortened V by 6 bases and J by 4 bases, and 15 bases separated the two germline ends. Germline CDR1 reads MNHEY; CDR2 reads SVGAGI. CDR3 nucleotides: TGTGCCAGCAGGACGCGGGGGCGCGGCACCGGGGAGCTGTTTTTT. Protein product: CASRTRGRGTGELFF.

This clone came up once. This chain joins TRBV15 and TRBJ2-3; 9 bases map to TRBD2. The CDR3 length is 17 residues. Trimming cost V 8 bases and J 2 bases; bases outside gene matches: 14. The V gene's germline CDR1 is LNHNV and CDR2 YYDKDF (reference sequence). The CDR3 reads CATEQADGLATTDTQYF. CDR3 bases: TGTGCCACCGAGCAGGCCGACGGACTAGCGACCACAGATACGCAGTATTTT.

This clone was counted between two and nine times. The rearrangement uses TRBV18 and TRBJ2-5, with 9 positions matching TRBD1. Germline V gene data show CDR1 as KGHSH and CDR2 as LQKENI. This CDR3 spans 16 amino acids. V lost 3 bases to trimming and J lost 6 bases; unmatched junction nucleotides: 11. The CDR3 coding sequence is TGTGCCAGCTCACCGGCGGGGACAGGGCTAAGACAGACCCAGTACTTC. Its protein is CASSPAGTGLRQTQYF. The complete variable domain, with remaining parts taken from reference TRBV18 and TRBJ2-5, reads NAGVMQNPRHLVRRRGQEARLRCSPMKGHSHVYWYRQLPEEGLKFMVYLQKENIIDESGMPKERFSAEFPKEGPSILRIQQVVRGDSAAYFCASSPAGTGLRQTQYFGPGTRLLVL.